These 27 T cell receptor beta chains were sequenced from one sample in a study of post-analysis software for immune sequencing data. Findings and caveats of the study: The study found TRBV5-6, TRBV5-1 and TRBV20-1 among roughly 5 TRBV segments more frequent in patients than controls.

The antigens of these receptors remain unknown. Carried by the TCR beta cDNA libraries were unique molecular identifiers. TCRdb re-called the PCR reads through MiXCR, storing one row per CDR3 protein. The data show hundreds of thousands of distinct CDR3 sequences, around 60% seen once. Sequenced: blood. Receptor source: a girl aged 2 to 9 with multiple sclerosis.

This clonotype was counted once. The J gene is TRBJ2-5, the V gene TRBV5-1, with D tentatively TRBD2 (6 bases). The CDR3 is 14 amino acids. The V gene lost 9 bases and the J gene lost 4 bases, with 19 bases spanning the gap. CDR1 and CDR2 from the germline V gene are SGHRS and YFSETQ. The CDR3 bases are TGCGCCACCCACCCTGGAGGGAAAGGAGAGACCCAGTACTTC. This encodes CATHPGGKGETQYF.

Details on this clonotype: The junction departs from germline at one end; a sequencing error may be responsible. V and J are TRBV2 and TRBJ2-1; no clear D gene. The CDR3 has 15 amino acids. CDR1 SNHLY and CDR2 FYNNEI come from the germline V gene. For the CDR3, the DNA is TGTGCCTGCAGTGAGTTCAGCCCCAGCAGCAATGAGCAGTTCTTC. The encoded protein is CACSEFSPSSNEQFF.

V is TRBV10-3 and J is TRBJ1-3; D call uncertain. There are 16 residues in the CDR3. CDR1 ENHRY and CDR2 SYGVKD come from the germline V gene. V lost 10 bases and J 0 bases, leaving 19 bases between the germline ends. CDR3 amino acids: CATRKEVTDSGNTIYF. The CDR3 DNA is TGTGCCACTAGGAAGGAAGTAACGGACTCTGGAAACACCATATATTTT.

The V call is TRBV12-3 or TRBV12-4, the J call TRBJ2-3, with D tentatively TRBD2 (5 bases). The V end lost 3 bases, the J end lost 0 bases, and 13 bases lay between the germline ends. The CDR3 length is 16 residues. CDR3 DNA: TGTGCCAGCAGTTTTGCCGGGGTCGTAAGCACAGATACGCAGTATTTT. Amino acids: CASSFAGVVSTDTQYF.

The V and J genes are TRBV4-1 and TRBJ1-2, with 7 bases lining up with TRBD1. This CDR3 has 14 amino acids. The germline CDR1 and CDR2 sequences are MGHRA and YSYEKL. V gave up 3 bases and J gave up 8 bases; unmatched junction bases: 9. The CDR3 loop reads CASSQLGQRGGYTF. CDR3 DNA sequence: TGCGCCAGCAGCCAGCTGGGACAGCGTGGCGGCTACACCTTC.

In its sample, this clonotype was seen a few times. V is TRBV9 and J is TRBJ2-5; 7 positions agree with TRBD2. The CDR3 extends over 16 amino acids. Germline lookup yields CDR1 SGDLS and CDR2 YYNGEE. V was clipped by 2 bases and J by 4 bases; unmatched bases: 11. CDR3 residues: CASSVAPGLPRETQYF. The DNA of the CDR3 is TGTGCCAGCAGCGTCGCGCCGGGACTACCGCGAGAGACCCAGTACTTC.

The gene calls are TRBV7-8 and TRBJ2-1; 11 positions match TRBD2. The V gene's germline CDR1 is SGHVS and CDR2 FQNEAQ. The CDR3 extends over 17 amino acids. The V gene end was trimmed by 3 bases and the J gene end by 6 bases; junction bases not matched to a gene: 10. For the CDR3, the DNA is TGTGCCAGCAGCTTCCCGAAATTGACTAGCGGGGTCAATGAGCAGTTCTTC. Translation: CASSFPKLTSGVNEQFF.

This clonotype was found a few times. The chain's CDR3 is CASSLEIGQVNYEQYF. The CDR3 nucleotides are TGTGCCAGCAGCTTAGAAATTGGACAGGTCAACTACGAGCAGTACTTC. The chain is built from TRBV7-9 and TRBJ2-7, with 7 bases that match TRBD1. The CDR3 extends over 16 amino acids. Trimming cost V 1 base and J 3 bases; bases outside gene matches: 9. Germline CDR1 SEHNR, CDR2 FQNEAQ (reference sequence).

CDR3 in amino acids: CSARGTTGLETQYF. For the CDR3, the DNA is TGCAGTGCTAGAGGGACTACCGGGCTAGAGACCCAGTACTTC. J is TRBJ2-5 and V is TRBV20-1; tentatively, D is TRBD2 (6 bases). The V gene lost 1 base and the J gene lost 4 bases, with 13 bases spanning the gap. Germline assignment: CDR1 DFQATT and CDR2 SNEGSKA (reference sequence). The CDR3 contains 14 residues.

This clonotype was counted only a few times. The gene calls are TRBV6-5 and TRBJ1-5; a weak D match, TRBD1 (5 bases). V lost 2 bases to trimming and J lost 7 bases, with 12 bases between them. The CDR3 spans 14 residues. Germline lookup yields CDR1 MNHEY and CDR2 SVGAGI. The CDR3 DNA reads TGTGCCAGCAGTTACGGGGCAGGGAAACAGCCCCAGCATTTT. Translating it yields CASSYGAGKQPQHF.

This clonotype was seen a handful of times. The chain joins TRBV28 to TRBJ2-5, with 8 bases lining up with TRBD1. Germline V lookup: CDR1 MDHEN, CDR2 SYDVKM. The trim removed 3 bases at V and 2 bases at J, leaving 8 bases unmatched. This CDR3 region has 16 residues. Here the CDR3 reads CASSFRAGGLQETQYF. The CDR3 nucleotides are TGTGCCAGCAGTTTTCGGGCAGGGGGCCTGCAAGAGACCCAGTACTTC.

CDR3 protein: CSARSGLAGRAQYF. In DNA, the CDR3 is TGCAGTGCTAGGTCGGGGCTAGCCGGAAGAGCGCAGTATTTT. This chain links TRBV20-1 with TRBJ2-3; D tentatively fits TRBD1 or TRBD2 (5 bases each). There are 14 residues in the CDR3. CDR1 DFQATT and CDR2 SNEGSKA come from the germline V gene (reference sequence). V dropped 3 bases and J dropped 10 bases, with 20 bases sitting between them.

In DNA, the CDR3 is TGCAGTGCTAGCTTACCTTTGAGTCTAGCGGGGGGGAAGCAGTTCTTC. This translates into CSASLPLSLAGGKQFF. The V and J genes are TRBV20-1 and TRBJ2-1, with TRBD2 identical over 12 bases. Trimming took 3 bases from V and 11 from J; bases not matched to a gene: 14. The CDR3 consists of 16 residues. Per germline, CDR1 DFQATT and CDR2 SNEGSKA (reference sequence).

This clonotype was found a few times. The chain has TRBV5-6 and TRBJ1-2; D is perhaps TRBD1 (6 bases). V gave up 1 base and J gave up 1 base, with 14 bases separating them. The CDR3 is 16 residues long. Germline V CDR1 and CDR2: SGHDT, YYEEEE. The DNA for the CDR3 is TGTGCCAGCAGCTTGAATCCTCAGGGGCTTAACTATGGCTACACCTTC. Amino acids: CASSLNPQGLNYGYTF. Using reference TRBV5-6 and TRBJ1-2 for the parts outside the CDR3, the full variable domain is DAGVTQSPTHLIKTRGQQVTLRCSPKSGHDTVSWYQQALGQGPQFIFQYYEEEERQRGNFPDRFSGHQFPNYSSELNVNALLLGDSALYLCASSLNPQGLNYGYTFGSGTRLTVV.

This clonotype turned up a few times. The chain uses TRBV9 and TRBJ1-2, with unresolved D. Deletions cut 3 bases from V and 6 bases from J, with 12 bases between. The germline gives CDR1 SGDLS, CDR2 YYNGEE. The CDR3 runs 13 residues. For the CDR3, the DNA is TGTGCCAGCAGCGGCCTGAGGAGCCATGGCTACACCTTC. Its protein product is CASSGLRSHGYTF. The complete variable domain, with remaining parts taken from reference TRBV9 and TRBJ1-2, reads DSGVTQTPKHLITATGQRVTLRCSPRSGDLSVYWYQQSLDQGLQFLIQYYNGEERAKGNILERFSAQQFPDLHSELNLSSLELGDSALYFCASSGLRSHGYTFGSGTRLTVV.

This chain links TRBV6-5 with TRBJ2-3, with 10 nucleotides matching TRBD2. The CDR3 contains 13 residues. Germline CDR1 and CDR2: MNHEY and SVGAGI. Trimming at V came to 5 bases and at J to 6 bases, leaving 2 bases not matched to a gene. The chain's CDR3 is CASSGLAADTQYF. The CDR3 DNA follows: TGTGCCAGCAGTGGACTAGCGGCGGATACGCAGTATTTT.

The V call is TRBV7-2, the J call TRBJ2-1, with 13 bases aligning to TRBD2. V gave up 1 base and J gave up 5 bases; unmatched junction bases: 5. The germline V gene encodes CDR1 SGHTA and CDR2 FQGNSA. This CDR3 has 17 residues. CDR3 protein: CASSLVTSGRYDNEQFF. The DNA for the CDR3 is TGTGCCAGCAGCTTAGTGACTAGCGGGAGGTATGACAATGAGCAGTTCTTC.

This clonotype showed up just once. CDR3 loop: CASRPPGADQPQHF. CDR3 nucleotide sequence: TGTGCCAGCAGACCCCCTGGGGCGGATCAGCCCCAGCATTTT. The chain links TRBV6-6 to TRBJ1-5; TRBD1 might be the D (5 bases). Germline loops: CDR1 MNHNY, CDR2 SVGAGI (reference sequence). V was trimmed by 6 bases and J by 5 bases, leaving 14 bases between them. The CDR3 has 14 residues.

This chain uses TRBV3-1 with TRBJ2-6, with D perhaps given as TRBD1 or TRBD2 (5 bases each). The CDR3 length is 19 residues. V was cut by 0 bases and J by 0 bases, with 15 bases left in between. Per germline, CDR1 LGHDT and CDR2 YNNKEL (reference sequence). CDR3 DNA: TGTGCCAGCAGCCAAGATCCGCCGGGGCCTGGCTCTGGGGCCAACGTCCTGACTTTC. It encodes CASSQDPPGPGSGANVLTF. Full variable domain (remainder filled in from reference TRBV3-1 and TRBJ2-6): DTAVSQTPKYLVTQMGNDKSIKCEQNLGHDTMYWYKQDSKKFLKIMFSYNNKELIINETVPNRFSPKSPDKAHLNLHINSLELGDSAVYFCASSQDPPGPGSGANVLTFGAGSRLTVL.

This clonotype was observed a handful of times. The chain couples TRBV29-1 to TRBJ2-1, with a tentative D call TRBD1 (7 bases). The V gene's germline CDR1 is SQVTM and CDR2 ANQGSEA. The V end lost 3 bases, the J end lost 5 bases, and 14 bases lay between the germline ends. The CDR3 length is 14 residues. The CDR3 nucleotides are TGCAGCGTTGAGGGGGGACAGAATAACAATGAGCAGTTCTTC. This gives the protein CSVEGGQNNNEQFF.

The rearrangement joins TRBV13 to TRBJ2-1, with 10 positions matching TRBD1. The junction had 9 bases not matched to a gene; V was cut back by 2 bases and J by 8 bases. The CDR3 covers 16 residues. Germline values: CDR1 PRHDT, CDR2 FYEKMQ (reference sequence). Here the CDR3 reads CASSLSRGQGSYEQFF. CDR3 DNA sequence: TGTGCCAGCAGCTTATCTCGGGGACAGGGGAGCTATGAGCAGTTCTTC.

The chain combines TRBV10-3 with TRBJ2-7, with D unclear. There are 15 residues in the CDR3. Looked up from germline, CDR1 is ENHRY and CDR2 is SYGVKD. Trimming left V 0 bases short and J 3 bases short, with 12 bases between. CDR3 DNA: TGTGCCATCAGTGAGTCTTCAGTGGGTCACTACGAGCAGTACTTC. Translated: CAISESSVGHYEQYF.

In the case of this clonotype: Likely a read error: the CDR3 ends without its conserved phenylalanine or tryptophan. This chain uses TRBV9 with TRBJ1-1; no firm D call. V lost 2 bases and J lost 4, with 12 bases in between. Germline V gene sequence: CDR1 SGDLS, CDR2 YYNGEE. The CDR3 is 14 residues long. CDR3 in DNA: TGTGCCAGCAGCGTCGGCAGAACTTCCACTGAAGCTTTCTTA. Its translation: CASSVGRTSTEAFL.

The chain uses TRBV7-9 and TRBJ2-7; either TRBD1 or TRBD2 may fit D (6 bases each). The CDR3 totals 16 residues. CDR1 and CDR2 from the germline V gene are SEHNR and FQNEAQ (reference sequence). V dropped 5 bases and J dropped 10 bases, with 27 bases sitting between them. CDR3 region: CASSPTGALAKNVQYF. CDR3 nucleotide sequence: TGTGCCAGCAGCCCGACGGGGGCCTTAGCCAAAAACGTTCAGTACTTC.

In its sample, this clonotype was seen once. This CDR3 reads CASSSAGGTAVDEQFF. The CDR3 DNA is TGTGCCAGCAGCTCCGCCGGCGGGACCGCGGTCGATGAGCAGTTCTTC. This sequence joins TRBV7-6 and TRBJ2-1; the D gene is possibly TRBD2 (6 bases). This CDR3 spans 16 amino acids. Germline V gene lookup returns CDR1 SGHVS and CDR2 FNYEAQ. The V end was cut by 4 bases, the J end by 8 bases, with 21 bases between.

In this sample, this clonotype turned up once. This sequence joins TRBV5-1 and TRBJ2-7; 10 bases map to TRBD2. The J call is uncertain, as TRBJ2-5 better fits the DNA end. Germline V gene lookup returns CDR1 SGHRS and CDR2 YFSETQ. The CDR3 has 16 residues. CDR3: CASSLETTSGYKTQYF. CDR3 nucleotide sequence: TGCGCCAGCAGCTTAGAAACGACTAGCGGGTACAAGACCCAGTACTTC.

This clonotype has at least ten counts. This rearrangement joins TRBV6-6 to TRBJ2-5; 7 bases map to TRBD1. J gave up 1 base and V 2 bases, and 1 base lay outside the gene matches. CDR3 length: 14 amino acids. Germline loops: CDR1 MNHNY, CDR2 SVGAGI (reference sequence). The CDR3 here is CASSYGTAQETQYF. The CDR3 DNA reads as TGTGCCAGCAGTTACGGGACAGCCCAAGAGACCCAGTACTTC.